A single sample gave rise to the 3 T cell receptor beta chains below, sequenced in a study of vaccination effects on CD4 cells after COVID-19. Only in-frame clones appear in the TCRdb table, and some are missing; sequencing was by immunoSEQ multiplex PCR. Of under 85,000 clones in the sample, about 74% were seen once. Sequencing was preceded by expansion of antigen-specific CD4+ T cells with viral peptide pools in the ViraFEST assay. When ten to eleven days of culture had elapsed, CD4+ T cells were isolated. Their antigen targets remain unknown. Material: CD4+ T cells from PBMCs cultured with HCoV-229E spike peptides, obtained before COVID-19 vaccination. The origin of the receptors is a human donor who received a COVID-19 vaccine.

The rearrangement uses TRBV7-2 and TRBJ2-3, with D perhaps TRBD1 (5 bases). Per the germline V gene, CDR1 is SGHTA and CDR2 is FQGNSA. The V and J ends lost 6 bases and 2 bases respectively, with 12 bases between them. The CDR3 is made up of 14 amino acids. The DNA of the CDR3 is TGTGCCAGCAGATGGACATCAACCACAGATACGCAGTATTTT. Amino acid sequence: CASRWTSTTDTQYF.

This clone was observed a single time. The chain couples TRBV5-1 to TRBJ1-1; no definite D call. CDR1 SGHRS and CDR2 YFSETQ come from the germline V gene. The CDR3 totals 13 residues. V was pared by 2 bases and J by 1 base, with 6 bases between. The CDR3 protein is CASSFFGNTEAFF. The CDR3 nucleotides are TGCGCCAGCAGCTTCTTTGGGAACACTGAAGCTTTCTTT.

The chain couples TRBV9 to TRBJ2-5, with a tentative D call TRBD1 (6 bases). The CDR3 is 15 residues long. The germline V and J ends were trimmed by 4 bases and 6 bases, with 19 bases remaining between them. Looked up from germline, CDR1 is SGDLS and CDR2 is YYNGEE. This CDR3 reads CASSIQGQASQTQYF. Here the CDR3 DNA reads TGTGCCAGCAGCATACAGGGTCAGGCTTCGCAGACCCAGTACTTC.